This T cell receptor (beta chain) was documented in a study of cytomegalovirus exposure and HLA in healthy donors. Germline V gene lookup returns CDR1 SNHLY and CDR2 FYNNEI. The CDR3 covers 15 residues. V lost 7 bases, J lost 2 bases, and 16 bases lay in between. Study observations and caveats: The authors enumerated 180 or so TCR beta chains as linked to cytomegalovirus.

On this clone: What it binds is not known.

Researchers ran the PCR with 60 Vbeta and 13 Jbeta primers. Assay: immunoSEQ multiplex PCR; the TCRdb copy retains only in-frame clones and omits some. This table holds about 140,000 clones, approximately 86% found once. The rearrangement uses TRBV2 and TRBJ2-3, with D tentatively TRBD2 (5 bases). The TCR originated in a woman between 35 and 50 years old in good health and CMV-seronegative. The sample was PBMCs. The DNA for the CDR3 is TGTGCCAGCACCCCAGAGGGAGTCCACACAGATACGCAGTATTTT. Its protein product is CASTPEGVHTDTQYF.